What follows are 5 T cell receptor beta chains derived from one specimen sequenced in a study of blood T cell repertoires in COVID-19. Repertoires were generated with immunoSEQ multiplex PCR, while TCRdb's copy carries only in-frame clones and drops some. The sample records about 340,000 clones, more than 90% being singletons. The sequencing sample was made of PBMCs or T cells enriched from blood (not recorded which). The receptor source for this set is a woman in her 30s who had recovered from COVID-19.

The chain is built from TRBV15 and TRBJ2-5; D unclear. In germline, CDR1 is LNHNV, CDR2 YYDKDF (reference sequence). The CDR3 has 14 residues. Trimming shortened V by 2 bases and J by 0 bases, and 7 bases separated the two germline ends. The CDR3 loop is CATSRRTYQETQYF. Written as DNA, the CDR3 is TGTGCCACCAGCAGAAGAACTTACCAAGAGACCCAGTACTTC.

The CDR3 loop is CASRASGQNIQYF. The DNA for the CDR3 is TGTGCCAGCCGGGCTAGCGGGCAAAACATTCAGTACTTC. This chain connects TRBV28 to TRBJ2-4; TRBD2 matches at 8 bases. This CDR3 is 13 amino acids long. Germline trimming cut 8 bases from V and 5 bases from J; bases unmatched to any gene: 5. CDR1 is MDHEN and CDR2 is SYDVKM in the germline V gene.

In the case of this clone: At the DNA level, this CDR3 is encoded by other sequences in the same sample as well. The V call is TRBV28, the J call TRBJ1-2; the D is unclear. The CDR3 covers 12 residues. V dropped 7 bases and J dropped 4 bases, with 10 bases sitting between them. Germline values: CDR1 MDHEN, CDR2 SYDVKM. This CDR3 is CASTTGSYGYTF. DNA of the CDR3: TGTGCCAGCACCACCGGGAGCTATGGCTACACCTTC.

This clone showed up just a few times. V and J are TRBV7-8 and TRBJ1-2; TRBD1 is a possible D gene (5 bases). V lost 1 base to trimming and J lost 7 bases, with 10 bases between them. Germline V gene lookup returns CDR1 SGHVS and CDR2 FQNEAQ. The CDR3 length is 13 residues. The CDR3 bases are TGTGCCAGCAGCTTAGGGCAGGGCGGTGGCTACACCTTC. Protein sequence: CASSLGQGGGYTF.

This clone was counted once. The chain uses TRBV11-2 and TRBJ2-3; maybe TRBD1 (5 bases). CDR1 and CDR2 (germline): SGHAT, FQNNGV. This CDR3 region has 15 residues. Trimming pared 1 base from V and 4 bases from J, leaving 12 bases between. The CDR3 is CASSLVGVHSDTQYF. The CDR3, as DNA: TGTGCCAGCAGCTTAGTAGGGGTTCATTCAGATACGCAGTATTTT.